The 5 T cell receptor beta chains in this list originate from one sample, sequenced in a study of T cell responses to AZD1222 COVID-19 vaccine. Produced via immunoSEQ multiplex PCR; TCRdb's table is partial and in-frame only. The sample includes roughly 180,000 clones, more than 85% of them seen just once. Here the sequenced sample was peripheral blood, taken 28 days after the second AZD1222 dose. All receptors come from an adult who received the AZD1222 COVID-19 vaccine.

The V and J genes are TRBV19 and TRBJ2-4, with D maybe TRBD2 (6 bases). V lost 6 bases and J lost 1, with 10 bases in between. Germline loops: CDR1 LNHDA, CDR2 SQIVND (reference sequence). This CDR3 is 14 amino acids long. DNA for the CDR3: TGTGCCAGTAGCGGGAGTCAGGCCAAAAACATTCAGTACTTC. It codes for CASSGSQAKNIQYF. The variable domain in full, completed from reference TRBV19 and TRBJ2-4, reads DGGITQSPKYLFRKEGQNVTLSCEQNLNHDAMYWYRQDPGQGLRLIYYSQIVNDFQKGDIAEGYSVSREKKESFPLTVTSAQKNPTAFYLCASSGSQAKNIQYFGAGTRLSVL.

In DNA, the CDR3 is TGTGCCAGCAGCCAAGCCTTAGGGTGGGAAGGAGAGACCCAGTACTTC. It encodes CASSQALGWEGETQYF. J is TRBJ2-5 and V is TRBV3-1 (or the pseudogene TRBV3-2); the D is unclear. CDR1 LGHDT and CDR2 YNNKEL come from the germline V gene (reference sequence). The germline V and J ends were trimmed by 1 base and 4 bases, with 16 bases remaining between them. The CDR3 sequence is 16 residues long.

The chain has TRBV5-1 and TRBJ2-2; a possible D gene is TRBD1 (5 bases). The CDR3 spans 15 residues. Trimming pared 5 bases from V and 5 bases from J, leaving 16 bases between. Germline lookup yields CDR1 SGHRS and CDR2 YFSETQ. This CDR3 reads CASRLTVVETGELFF. Written as DNA, the CDR3 is TGCGCCAGCAGATTGACAGTGGTAGAGACCGGGGAGCTGTTTTTT. Drawing the rest from reference TRBV5-1 and TRBJ2-2, the complete variable domain is KAGVTQTPRYLIKTRGQQVTLSCSPISGHRSVSWYQQTPGQGLQFLFEYFSETQRNKGNFPGRFSGRQFSNSRSEMNVSTLELGDSALYLCASRLTVVETGELFFGEGSRLTVL.

The chain recombines TRBV9 with TRBJ2-5, with D perhaps given as TRBD1 or TRBD2 (5 bases each). In germline, CDR1 is SGDLS, CDR2 YYNGEE. V lost 0 bases and J lost 1, with 13 bases in between. The CDR3 spans 16 residues. CDR3 nucleotides: TGTGCCAGCAGCGTAGCTGGAACGGGACCCCAAGAGACCCAGTACTTC. Its translation is CASSVAGTGPQETQYF.

The chain employs TRBV2 and TRBJ2-7; perhaps TRBD2 as D (5 bases). Looked up from germline, CDR1 is SNHLY and CDR2 is FYNNEI. The ends were cut back, 4 bases at V and 4 bases at J, with 14 bases in the middle. This CDR3 region has 14 residues. CDR3 sequence (DNA): TGTGCCAGCAGTGTCCTAGCATCGTCGTACGAGCAGTACTTC. It encodes CASSVLASSYEQYF.